The 14 T cell receptor beta chains below were found in one sample sequenced in a study of cytomegalovirus exposure and HLA in healthy donors (dated by TCRdb to about 2017). The library was produced with the immunoSEQ multiplex PCR assay. For the multiplex PCR, a mixture combining 60 forward primers for TCR Vbeta segments and 13 reverse primers for TCR Jbeta segments was used. TCRdb mirrors the immuneACCESS table, restricted to in-frame sequences. Some clones are absent from its copies; in checked studies, under half trace to an unresolved V gene, and the reason for the others is unknown. For this sample there are approximately 100,000 clones; 70% to 80% appear just once. Jointly, the top ten make up 3% to 4.5% of the sample. Sequenced material: PBMCs. The source of these receptors is a man aged 55-75 years in good health and CMV-seronegative.

The rearrangement uses TRBV7-9 and TRBJ1-5; no clear D. The CDR3 covers 15 residues. Germline CDR1 SEHNR, CDR2 FQNEAQ (reference sequence). V lost 4 bases and J lost 5, with 15 bases in between. This chain's CDR3 is CASSSAGVTDQPQHF. CDR3 sequence (DNA): TGTGCCAGCAGCTCGGCCGGGGTAACCGATCAGCCCCAGCATTTT. Filled out from reference TRBV7-9 and TRBJ1-5, the complete variable domain reads DTGVSQNPRHKITKRGQNVTFRCDPISEHNRLYWYRQTLGQGPEFLTYFQNEAQLEKSRLLSDRFSAERPKGSFSTLEIQRTEQGDSAMYLCASSSAGVTDQPQHFGDGTRLSIL.

The chain is built from TRBV7-2 and TRBJ1-3, with a weak D call TRBD1 (6 bases). V lost 4 bases to trimming and J lost 2 bases, with 12 bases between them. Per the germline V gene, CDR1 is SGHTA and CDR2 is FQGNSA. The CDR3 loop spans 15 amino acids. The CDR3 DNA sequence: TGTGCCAGCAGCTCACAGGGCACCGCTGGAAACACCATATATTTT. Its translation: CASSSQGTAGNTIYF.

This chain's CDR3 is CASSTSPKTAYGYTF. The CDR3 nucleotides are TGTGCCAGTAGTACCTCGCCGAAGACAGCTTATGGCTACACCTTC. The chain couples TRBV19 to TRBJ1-2; tentatively, D is TRBD1 (5 bases). The V gene lost 4 bases and the J gene lost 5 bases, with 17 bases spanning the gap. The CDR3 length is 15 residues. Germline-derived CDR1 and CDR2 are LNHDA and SQIVND (reference sequence).

This chain uses TRBV11-3 with TRBJ2-3, with TRBD2 matching 7 bases. The CDR3 is 17 amino acids. CDR1 is SGHNT, CDR2 YENEEA, per germline. The trim removed 4 bases at V and 5 bases at J, leaving 15 bases unmatched. DNA of the CDR3: TGTGCCAGCAGCTCAACTTACCTCGGCGGGGGTAGAGATACGCAGTATTTT. Amino acid sequence: CASSSTYLGGGRDTQYF.

This clone was counted a single time. V and J are TRBV4-2 and TRBJ2-5; 8 bases agree with TRBD2. Trimming at V came to 0 bases and at J to 1 base, leaving 4 bases not matched to a gene. Germline V gives CDR1 LGHNA, CDR2 YNFKEQ. This CDR3 is 16 amino acids long. The CDR3 region is CASSQDRAGGQETQYF. The CDR3 DNA sequence: TGTGCCAGCAGCCAAGATCGGGCGGGGGGCCAAGAGACCCAGTACTTC.

This chain connects TRBV5-4 to TRBJ2-1; 11 bases map to TRBD2. The CDR3 runs 15 residues. Trimming at V came to 3 bases and at J to 4 bases, leaving 3 bases not matched to a gene. CDR1 and CDR2 (germline): SGHNT, YYREEE (reference sequence). CDR3 region: CASSSRTSGYNEQFF. In nucleotides, the CDR3 is TGTGCCAGCAGCTCCCGGACTAGCGGGTACAATGAGCAGTTCTTC.

The gene calls are TRBV6-5 and TRBJ1-5; possibly TRBD1 for D (5 bases). Germline lookup yields CDR1 MNHEY and CDR2 SVGAGI. With 0 bases removed from V and 7 bases from J, the gap between germline ends came to 13 bases. The CDR3 spans 15 residues. The CDR3 protein is CASSYSRQLTQPQHF. The CDR3 bases are TGTGCCAGCAGTTACTCTAGACAGCTAACACAGCCCCAGCATTTT.

The chain combines TRBV4-3 with TRBJ2-2, with D maybe TRBD2 (6 bases). CDR1 LGHNA and CDR2 YSLEER come from the germline V gene. There are 14 residues in the CDR3. V was trimmed by 0 bases and J by 7 bases, leaving 9 bases between them. The CDR3 protein is CASSQERGGGELFF. The CDR3 DNA follows: TGCGCCAGCAGCCAAGAGAGGGGAGGCGGGGAGCTGTTTTTT.

This sequence joins TRBV7-6 and TRBJ2-1, with 11 bases that match TRBD2. The CDR3 loop spans 16 amino acids. The J segment lost 3 bases and the V segment lost 1 base, leaving 2 bases of the junction unmatched. Germline V lookup: CDR1 SGHVS, CDR2 FNYEAQ. The CDR3 sequence is CASSLVTSGSYNEQFF. In DNA, the CDR3 is TGTGCCAGCAGCTTAGTAACTAGCGGGAGCTACAATGAGCAGTTCTTC.

On this clone itself: The junction shows a germline mismatch at one end, possibly a read error. Other DNA sequences from this sample encode an identical CDR3 as well. This chain connects TRBV5-6 to TRBJ1-5; D uncertain. Germline V gene lookup returns CDR1 SGHDT and CDR2 YYEEEE. This CDR3 is built from 13 residues. In DNA form, the CDR3 reads TGCGCCAGCAGCGAACGTAGCGGTTCACCCCAGCATTTT. It encodes CASSERSGSPQHF.

The rearrangement links TRBV4-3 to TRBJ1-5; 7 positions agree with TRBD1. From germline, CDR1 is LGHNA and CDR2 YSLEER. The CDR3 is 14 residues long. Trimming removed 0 bases from V and 5 bases from J; junction bases left unmatched: 1. The CDR3 is CASSQDRGYQPQHF. The DNA of the CDR3 is TGCGCCAGCAGCCAAGACAGGGGGTATCAGCCCCAGCATTTT.

This sequence joins TRBV4-2 and TRBJ1-2; D may be TRBD1 (5 bases). V was cut by 1 base and J by 4 bases, with 10 bases left in between. Germline values: CDR1 LGHNA, CDR2 YNFKEQ. The CDR3 is 14 amino acids. The CDR3 coding sequence is TGTGCCAGCAGCCAAGCGGGGGTCGGCTATGGCTACACCTTC. It encodes CASSQAGVGYGYTF.

This chain connects TRBV25-1 to TRBJ2-5, with a possible D match to TRBD1 (5 bases). CDR1 and CDR2 from the germline V gene are MGHDK and SYGVNS. The CDR3 is 13 amino acids. Trimming took off 6 bases at V and 1 base at J, with 9 bases between the two ends. The CDR3 DNA sequence: TGTGCCAGCAGGGACACCATCCAAGAGACCCAGTACTTC. Translated: CASRDTIQETQYF.

The chain uses TRBV15 and TRBJ1-1; 7 bases map to TRBD1. The CDR3 loop spans 16 amino acids. Unmatched junction bases numbered 12, after V lost 6 bases and J lost 2 bases. The germline gives CDR1 LNHNV, CDR2 YYDKDF (reference sequence). The DNA of the CDR3 is TGTGCCACCAGGCTTCTAACAGGGGTGGAAAACACTGAAGCTTTCTTT. The encoded protein is CATRLLTGVENTEAFF.